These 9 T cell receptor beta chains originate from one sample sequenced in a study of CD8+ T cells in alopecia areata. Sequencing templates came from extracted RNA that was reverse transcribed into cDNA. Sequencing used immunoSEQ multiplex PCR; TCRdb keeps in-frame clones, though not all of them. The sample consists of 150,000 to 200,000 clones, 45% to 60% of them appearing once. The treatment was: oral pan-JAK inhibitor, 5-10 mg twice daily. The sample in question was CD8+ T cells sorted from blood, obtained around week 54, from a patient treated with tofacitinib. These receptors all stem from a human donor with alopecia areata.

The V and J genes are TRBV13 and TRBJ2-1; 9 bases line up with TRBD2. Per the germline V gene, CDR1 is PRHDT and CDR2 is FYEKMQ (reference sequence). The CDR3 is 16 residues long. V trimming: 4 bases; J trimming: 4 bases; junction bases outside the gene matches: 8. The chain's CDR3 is CASSSLGTSPYNEQFF. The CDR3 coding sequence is TGTGCCAGCAGCTCCCTGGGGACTAGCCCTTACAATGAGCAGTTCTTC.

The CDR3 spells CAWSVNADRVNEKLFF. The CDR3 DNA reads as TGTGCCTGGAGTGTAAATGCAGACAGGGTTAATGAAAAACTGTTTTTT. V is TRBV30 and J is TRBJ1-4; TRBD1 aligns across 7 bases. Germline CDR1 reads GTSNPN; CDR2 reads SVGIG (reference sequence). The CDR3 has 16 residues. V was clipped by 0 bases and J by 4 bases; unmatched bases: 8.

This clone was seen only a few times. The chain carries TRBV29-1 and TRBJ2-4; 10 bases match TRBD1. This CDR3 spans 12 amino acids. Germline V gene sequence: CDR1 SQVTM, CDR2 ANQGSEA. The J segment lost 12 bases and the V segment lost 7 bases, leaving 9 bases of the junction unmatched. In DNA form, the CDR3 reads TGCAGCGCCCCGGGACAGGGGACGCGTCAGTACTTC. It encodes CSAPGQGTRQYF.

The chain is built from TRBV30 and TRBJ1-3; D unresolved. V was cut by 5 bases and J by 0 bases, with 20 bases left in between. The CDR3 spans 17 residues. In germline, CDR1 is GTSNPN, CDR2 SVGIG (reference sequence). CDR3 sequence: CAWEFPPRTFSGNTIYF. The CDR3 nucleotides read TGTGCCTGGGAATTCCCCCCCAGGACCTTCTCTGGAAACACCATATATTTT.

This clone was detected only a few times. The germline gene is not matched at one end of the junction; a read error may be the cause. DNA for the CDR3: TGTGCCAGCAGCCAAGGGGCAGGGTGGCACTTC. This gives the protein CASSQGAGWHF. This chain links TRBV14 with TRBJ2-7; the D gene is possibly TRBD1 (5 bases). The germline gives CDR1 SGHDN, CDR2 FVKESK. The CDR3 runs 11 residues.

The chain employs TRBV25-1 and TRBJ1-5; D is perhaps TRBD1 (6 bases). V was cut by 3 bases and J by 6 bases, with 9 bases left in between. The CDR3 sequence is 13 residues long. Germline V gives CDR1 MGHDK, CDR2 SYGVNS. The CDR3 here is CASSEWGAQPQHF. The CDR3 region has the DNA TGTGCCAGCAGTGAGTGGGGGGCTCAGCCCCAGCATTTT. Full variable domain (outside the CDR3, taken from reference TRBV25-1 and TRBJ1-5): EADIYQTPRYLVIGTGKKITLECSQTMGHDKMYWYQQDPGMELHLIHYSYGVNSTEKGDLSSESTVSRIRTEHFPLTLESARPSHTSQYLCASSEWGAQPQHFGDGTRLSIL.

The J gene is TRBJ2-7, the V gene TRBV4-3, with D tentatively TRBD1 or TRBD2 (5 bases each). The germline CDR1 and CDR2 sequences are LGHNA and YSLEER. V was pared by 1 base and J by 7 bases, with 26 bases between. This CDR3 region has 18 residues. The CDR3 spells CASSQGRGPSGTLREQYF. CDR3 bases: TGCGCCAGCAGCCAAGGAAGGGGACCCTCGGGTACGCTCCGTGAGCAGTACTTC.

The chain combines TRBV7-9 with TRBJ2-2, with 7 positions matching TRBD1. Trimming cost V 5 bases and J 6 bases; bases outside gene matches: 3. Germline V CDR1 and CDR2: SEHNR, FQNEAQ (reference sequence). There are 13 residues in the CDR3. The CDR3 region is CASSLGTAGELFF. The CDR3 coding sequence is TGTGCCAGCAGCCTTGGGACAGCCGGGGAGCTGTTTTTT.

The CDR3 spells CASHPGTGTNQPQHF. The CDR3 nucleotides read TGTGCCAGCCACCCCGGGACAGGGACAAATCAGCCCCAGCATTTT. The chain links TRBV7-8 to TRBJ1-5, with TRBD1 matching over 9 bases. After removal of 8 bases from V and 4 bases from J, the junction contained 9 bases not matched to a gene. Per the germline V gene, CDR1 is SGHVS and CDR2 is FQNEAQ. The CDR3 length is 15 residues.